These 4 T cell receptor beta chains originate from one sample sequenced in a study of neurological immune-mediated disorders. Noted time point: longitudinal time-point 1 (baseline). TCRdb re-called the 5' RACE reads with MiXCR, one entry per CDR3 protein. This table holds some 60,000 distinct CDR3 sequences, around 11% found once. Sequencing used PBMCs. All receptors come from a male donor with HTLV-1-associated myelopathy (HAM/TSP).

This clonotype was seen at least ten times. CDR3 sequence (DNA): TGCGCCAGCAGCTTGGGATCTGGACTAGCGGGACAAGAGACCCAGTACTTC. This translates into CASSLGSGLAGQETQYF. V is TRBV5-1 and J is TRBJ2-5, with 12 bases that match TRBD2. Trimming took 0 bases from V and 2 from J; bases not matched to a gene: 5. This CDR3 is built from 17 residues. Germline assignment: CDR1 SGHRS and CDR2 YFSETQ.

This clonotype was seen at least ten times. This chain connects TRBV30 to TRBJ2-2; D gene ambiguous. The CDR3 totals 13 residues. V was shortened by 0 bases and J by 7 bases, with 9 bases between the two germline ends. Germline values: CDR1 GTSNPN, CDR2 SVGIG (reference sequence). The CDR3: CAWSVEGLGELFF. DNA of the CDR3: TGTGCCTGGAGTGTCGAAGGGCTCGGGGAGCTGTTTTTT.

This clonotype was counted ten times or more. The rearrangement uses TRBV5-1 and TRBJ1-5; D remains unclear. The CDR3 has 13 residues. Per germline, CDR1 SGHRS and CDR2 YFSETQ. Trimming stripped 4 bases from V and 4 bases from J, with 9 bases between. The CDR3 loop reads CASSTDGNQPQHF. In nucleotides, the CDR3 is TGCGCCAGCAGCACGGACGGAAATCAGCCCCAGCATTTT.

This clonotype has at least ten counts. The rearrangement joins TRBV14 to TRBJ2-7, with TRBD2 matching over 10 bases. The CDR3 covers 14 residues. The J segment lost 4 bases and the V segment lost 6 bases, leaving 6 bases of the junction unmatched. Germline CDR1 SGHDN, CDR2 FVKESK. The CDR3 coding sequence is TGTGCCAGCAGTTCCAGCGGGGGGGCTTACGAGCAGTACTTC. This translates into CASSSSGGAYEQYF.